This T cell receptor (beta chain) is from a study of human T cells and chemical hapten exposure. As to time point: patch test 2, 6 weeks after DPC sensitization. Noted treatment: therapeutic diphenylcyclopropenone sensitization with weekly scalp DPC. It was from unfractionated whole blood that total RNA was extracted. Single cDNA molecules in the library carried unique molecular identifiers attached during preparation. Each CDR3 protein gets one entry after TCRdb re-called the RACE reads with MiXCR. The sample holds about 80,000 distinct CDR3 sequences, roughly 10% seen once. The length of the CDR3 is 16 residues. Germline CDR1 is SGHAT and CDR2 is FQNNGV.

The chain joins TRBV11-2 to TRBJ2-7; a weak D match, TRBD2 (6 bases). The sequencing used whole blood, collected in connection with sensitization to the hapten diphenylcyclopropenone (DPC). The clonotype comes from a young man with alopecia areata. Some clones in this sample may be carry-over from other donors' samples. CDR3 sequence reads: CVVERFGGQGTYEQYF. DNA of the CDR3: TGTGTCGTCGAACGGTTTGGAGGGCAGGGAACCTACGAGCAGTACTTC.